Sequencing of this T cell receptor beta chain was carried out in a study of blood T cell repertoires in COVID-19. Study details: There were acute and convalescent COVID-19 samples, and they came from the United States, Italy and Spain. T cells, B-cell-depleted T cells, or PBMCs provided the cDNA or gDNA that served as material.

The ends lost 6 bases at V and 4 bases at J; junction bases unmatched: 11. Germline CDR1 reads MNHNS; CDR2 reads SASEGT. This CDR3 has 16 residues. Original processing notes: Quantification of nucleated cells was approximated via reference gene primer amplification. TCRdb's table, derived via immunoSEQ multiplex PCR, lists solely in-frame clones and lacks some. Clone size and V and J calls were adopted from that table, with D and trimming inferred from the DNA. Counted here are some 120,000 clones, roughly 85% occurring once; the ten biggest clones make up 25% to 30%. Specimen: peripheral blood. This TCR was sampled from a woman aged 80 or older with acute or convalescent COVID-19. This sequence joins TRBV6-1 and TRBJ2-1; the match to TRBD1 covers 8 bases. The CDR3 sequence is CASREYRGRRYNEQFF. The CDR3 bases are TGTGCCAGCAGGGAATACAGGGGGAGGAGATACAATGAGCAGTTCTTC.